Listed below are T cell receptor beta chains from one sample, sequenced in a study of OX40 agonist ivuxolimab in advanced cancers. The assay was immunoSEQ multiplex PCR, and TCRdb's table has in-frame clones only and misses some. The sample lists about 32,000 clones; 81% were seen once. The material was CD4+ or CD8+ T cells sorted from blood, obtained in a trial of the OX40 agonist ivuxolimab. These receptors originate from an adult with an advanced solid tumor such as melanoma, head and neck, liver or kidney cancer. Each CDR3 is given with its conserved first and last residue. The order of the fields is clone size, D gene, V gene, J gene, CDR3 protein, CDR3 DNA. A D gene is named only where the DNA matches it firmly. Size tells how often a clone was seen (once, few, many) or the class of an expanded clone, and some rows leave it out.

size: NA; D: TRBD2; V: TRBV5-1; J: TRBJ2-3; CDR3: CASSLRPLLAGGAPDTQYF; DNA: TGCGCCAGCAGCTTGCGCCCGTTACTAGCGGGAGGGGCCCCAGATACGCAGTATTTT
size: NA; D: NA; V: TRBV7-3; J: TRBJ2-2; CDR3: CASSLTLGLSGELFF; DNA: TGTGCCAGCAGCTTAACCTTGGGGTTGTCCGGGGAGCTGTTTTTT
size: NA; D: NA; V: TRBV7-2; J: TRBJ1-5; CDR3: CASIPRSPHSNQPQHF; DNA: TGTGCCAGCATCCCGAGGAGTCCCCATAGCAATCAGCCCCAGCATTTT
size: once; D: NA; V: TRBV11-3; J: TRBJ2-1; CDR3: CASSLDAAQYNEQFF; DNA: TGTGCCAGCAGCTTAGACGCCGCGCAATACAATGAGCAGTTCTTC
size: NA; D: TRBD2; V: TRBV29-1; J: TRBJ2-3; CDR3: CSVTQREGRGDTQYF; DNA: TGCAGCGTTACCCAGCGGGAGGGGCGAGGAGATACGCAGTATTTT
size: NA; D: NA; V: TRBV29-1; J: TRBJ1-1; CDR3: CSVPVEGGLGTEAFF; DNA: TGCAGCGTCCCCGTGGAGGGGGGTCTTGGCACTGAAGCTTTCTTT
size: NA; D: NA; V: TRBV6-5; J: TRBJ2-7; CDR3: CASSYSGQPYEQYF; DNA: TGTGCCAGCAGTTACTCCGGGCAGCCATACGAGCAGTACTTC
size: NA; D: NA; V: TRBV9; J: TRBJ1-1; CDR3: CASSVDAGTNTEAFF; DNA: TGTGCCAGCAGCGTAGATGCAGGGACCAACACTGAAGCTTTCTTT
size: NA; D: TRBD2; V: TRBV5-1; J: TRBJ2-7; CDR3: CASSLEGLAGGEQYF; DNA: TGCGCCAGCAGCTTGGAAGGACTAGCGGGAGGGGAGCAGTACTTC
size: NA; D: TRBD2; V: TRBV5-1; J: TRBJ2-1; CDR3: CASSLASGKNEQFF; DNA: TGCGCCAGCAGCTTGGCTAGCGGGAAAAATGAGCAGTTCTTC
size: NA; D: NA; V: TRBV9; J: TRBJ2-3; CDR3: CASSVAGVTTDTQYF; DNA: TGTGCCAGCAGCGTAGCGGGGGTTACCACAGATACGCAGTATTTT
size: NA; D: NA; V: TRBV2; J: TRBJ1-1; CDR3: CASRLAAVPNTEAFF; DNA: TGTGCCAGCAGACTAGCCGCCGTCCCGAACACTGAAGCTTTCTTT
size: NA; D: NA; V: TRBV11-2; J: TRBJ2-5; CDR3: CASSLVSGVGGTQYF; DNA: TGTGCCAGCAGCTTAGTGTCCGGAGTTGGGGGGACCCAGTACTTC
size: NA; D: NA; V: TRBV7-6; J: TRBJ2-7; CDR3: CASSLVTGTVPYEQYF; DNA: TGTGCCAGCAGCTTAGTTACCGGGACCGTTCCCTACGAGCAGTACTTC
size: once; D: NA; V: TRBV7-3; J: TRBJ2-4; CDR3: CASSPAAILAKNIQYF; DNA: TGTGCCAGCAGCCCGGCGGCTATTTTAGCCAAAAACATTCAGTACTTC
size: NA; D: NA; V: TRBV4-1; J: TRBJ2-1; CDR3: CASSQELRNEQFF; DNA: TGCGCCAGCAGCCAAGAATTGCGGAATGAGCAGTTCTTC
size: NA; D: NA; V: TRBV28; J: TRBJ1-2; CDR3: CASRLTGYFYGYTF; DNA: TGTGCCAGCAGGCTAACAGGGTACTTCTATGGCTACACCTTC
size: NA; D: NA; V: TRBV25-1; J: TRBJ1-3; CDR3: CASSERGTSTGNTIYF; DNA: TGTGCCAGCAGTGAGCGAGGTACGTCTACGGGAAACACCATATATTTT
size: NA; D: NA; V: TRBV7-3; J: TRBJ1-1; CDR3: CASSLRRGQMNTEAFF; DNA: TGTGCCAGCAGCTTACGAAGGGGCCAAATGAACACTGAAGCTTTCTTT
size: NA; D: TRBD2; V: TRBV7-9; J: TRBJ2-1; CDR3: CASSPSSLAGGYNEQFF; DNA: TGTGCCAGCAGCCCCTCCTCCCTAGCGGGAGGTTACAATGAGCAGTTCTTC
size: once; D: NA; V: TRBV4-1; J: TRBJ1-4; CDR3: CASSQEGIRSEKLFF; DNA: TGCGCCAGCAGCCAAGAGGGAATAAGAAGTGAAAAACTGTTTTTT
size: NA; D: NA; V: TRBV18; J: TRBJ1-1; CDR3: CASSPGMNTEAFF; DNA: TGTGCCAGCTCACCAGGGATGAACACTGAAGCTTTCTTT
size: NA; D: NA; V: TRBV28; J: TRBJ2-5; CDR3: CASSFGGGQETQYF; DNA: TGTGCCAGCAGTTTCGGAGGGGGGCAAGAGACCCAGTACTTC
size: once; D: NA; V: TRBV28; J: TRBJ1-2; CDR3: CASSSPGHYGYTF; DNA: TGTGCCAGCAGTTCTCCAGGCCACTATGGCTACACCTTC
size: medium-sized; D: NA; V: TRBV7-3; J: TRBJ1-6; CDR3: CASSLGPSYNSPLHF; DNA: TGTGCCAGCAGCTTGGGGCCCTCCTATAATTCACCCCTCCACTTT
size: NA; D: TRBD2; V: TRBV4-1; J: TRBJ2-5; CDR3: CASSQDFTSGQETQYF; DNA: TGCGCCAGCAGCCAAGATTTTACTAGCGGTCAAGAGACCCAGTACTTC
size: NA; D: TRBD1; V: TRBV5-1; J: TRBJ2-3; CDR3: CASSLEGAADTQYF; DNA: TGCGCCAGCAGCTTGGAGGGGGCCGCAGATACGCAGTATTTT
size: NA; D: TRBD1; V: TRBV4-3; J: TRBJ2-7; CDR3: CASSQDRVQGASGDEQYF; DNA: TGCGCCAGCAGCCAAGATAGAGTACAGGGGGCAAGCGGGGACGAGCAGTACTTC
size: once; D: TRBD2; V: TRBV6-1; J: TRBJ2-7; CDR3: CASRLLAGGNYEQYF; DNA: TGTGCCAGCAGGCTCCTAGCGGGGGGCAATTACGAGCAGTACTTC
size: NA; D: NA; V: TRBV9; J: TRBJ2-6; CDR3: CASSVAGAGANVLTF; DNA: TGTGCCAGCAGCGTAGCCGGGGCTGGGGCCAACGTCCTGACTTTC
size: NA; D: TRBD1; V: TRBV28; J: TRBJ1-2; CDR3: CASRDGQGYGYTF; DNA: TGTGCCAGCAGGGATGGACAGGGGTATGGCTACACCTTC